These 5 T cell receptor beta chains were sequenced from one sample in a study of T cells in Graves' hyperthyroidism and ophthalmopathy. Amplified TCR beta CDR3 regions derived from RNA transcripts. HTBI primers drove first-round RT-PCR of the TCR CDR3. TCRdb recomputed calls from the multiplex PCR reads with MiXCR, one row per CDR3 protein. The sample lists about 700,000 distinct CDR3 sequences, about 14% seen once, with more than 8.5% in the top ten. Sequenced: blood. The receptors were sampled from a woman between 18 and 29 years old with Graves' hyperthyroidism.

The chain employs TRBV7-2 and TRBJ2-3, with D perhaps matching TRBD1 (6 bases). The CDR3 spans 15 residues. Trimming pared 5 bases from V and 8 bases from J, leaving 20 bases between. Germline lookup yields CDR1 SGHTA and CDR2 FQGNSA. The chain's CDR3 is CASSPLGLEGGTQYF. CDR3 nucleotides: TGTGCCAGCAGCCCCCTGGGGCTGGAAGGGGGTACGCAGTATTTT.

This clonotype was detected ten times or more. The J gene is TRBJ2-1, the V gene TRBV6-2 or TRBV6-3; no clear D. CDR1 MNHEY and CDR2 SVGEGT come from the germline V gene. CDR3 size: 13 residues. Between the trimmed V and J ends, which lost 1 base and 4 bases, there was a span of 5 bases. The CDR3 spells CASSYYDYNEQFF. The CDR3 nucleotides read TGTGCCAGCAGTTACTACGATTACAATGAGCAGTTCTTC.

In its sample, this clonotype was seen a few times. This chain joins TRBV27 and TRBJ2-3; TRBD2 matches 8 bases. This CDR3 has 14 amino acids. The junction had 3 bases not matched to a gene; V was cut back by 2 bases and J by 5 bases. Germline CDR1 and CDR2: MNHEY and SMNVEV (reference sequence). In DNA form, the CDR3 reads TGTGCCAGCAGTTTACTGAGCGGGAGAGATACGCAGTATTTT. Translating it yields CASSLLSGRDTQYF.

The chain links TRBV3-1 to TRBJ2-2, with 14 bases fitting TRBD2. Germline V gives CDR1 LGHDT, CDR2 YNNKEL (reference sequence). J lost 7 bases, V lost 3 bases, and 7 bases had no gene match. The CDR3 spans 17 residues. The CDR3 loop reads CASSQRLAGGPSGELFF. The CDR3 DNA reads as TGTGCCAGCAGCCAGAGACTAGCGGGAGGGCCGAGCGGGGAGCTGTTTTTT.

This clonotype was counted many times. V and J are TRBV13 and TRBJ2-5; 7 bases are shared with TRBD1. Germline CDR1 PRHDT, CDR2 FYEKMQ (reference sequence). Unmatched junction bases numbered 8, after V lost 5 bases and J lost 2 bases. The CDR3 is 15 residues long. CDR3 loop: CASSHRRGQQETQYF. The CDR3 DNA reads TGTGCCAGCAGCCACCGCCGGGGACAGCAAGAGACCCAGTACTTC.